This T cell receptor (beta chain) comes out of a study of blood T cells in healthy people across ages (dated by TCRdb to the mid-2010s). Background on the whole study: In model experiments, template switching captured about one uniquely barcoded TCR beta cDNA molecule for every two T cells. The donors were split into four age groups: young (average 16 years), middle-aged (39), aged (about 56) and long-lived (approximately 80). Donors of different ages were randomly distributed across sequencing lanes to avoid experimental bias. Using deep sequencing normalized with unique cDNA molecular identifiers, the study measured how TCR beta repertoire diversity changes with age. Two additional independent replicas of 1 million unique cDNA reads from the same blood draw were analyzed for two donors (one aged 18 to 30 and one aged 80 or older).

Donors were approximately 42 systemically healthy Caucasian individuals from Russia aged roughly 6 to 95 years. About 9.1 milliliters of peripheral blood were collected from each donor into EDTA-treated Vacutainer tubes. Ficoll-Paque density-gradient centrifugation was used to isolate PBMCs, with at least 6 million obtained per sample. Trizol reagent was used to extract total RNA from PBMCs, with at least 5 micrograms per sample. Naive CD45RAhigh/CD27high T cell percentages were measured by flow cytometry on a PBMC aliquot from every donor. As concerns this clonotype: Which antigen it targets is not known. Base qualities are not at hand, and no much larger clone is one base apart.

As encoded in the germline V gene, CDR1 is MNHEY while CDR2 is SVGAGI. Ends trimmed: V by 6 bases, J by 2 bases; bases unmatched to a gene: 5. The CDR3, cysteine through phenylalanine, is 16 amino acids long. The DNA shown is the 48-base CDR3, in frame from base 1. Broader findings and caveats from the paper: Donor CMV infection status was unknown, potentially confounding age-related changes in expanded clonotypes. Bulk unsorted PBMC profiling prevented conclusive comparison of naive and antigen-experienced compartments. Observed TCR beta diversity correlated strongly with the percentage of naive T cells measured by flow cytometry. The long-lived group showed more naive CD4+ T cells, fewer expanded clones and increased TCR diversity than the aged group, suggesting age selection. Estimates of total diversity based on one million sequenced T cells were regarded as lower bounds and as underestimates. As age increased, observed TCR beta diversity per million T cells dropped in a roughly linear way, and a significant reduction was already evident by age 40.

Libraries were prepared through 5' RACE. Sequencing relied on an Illumina HiSeq 2500. A second PCR of 7 to 11 cycles was performed with a sample-barcoded 5' primer and a J-beta primer mix. A unique molecular identifier was introduced onto each TCR beta cDNA molecule by a template-switch 5' adaptor carrying 12 random nucleotides. Each sample yielded at least 2.5 million CDR3-containing paired-end reads. The Mint cDNA synthesis kit, primed by a TRBC-specific oligonucleotide, was used to synthesize first-strand cDNA from all RNA. Following uracil-DNA glycosylase treatment, a first 18-cycle PCR with universal primers M1SS and BC2_uni_R was performed on all cDNA. As for how the authors treated the data: Normalization of each sample was performed by random selection of 1 million high-quality reads, each carrying a distinct molecular identifier. Instead of being binned into consensus sequences, reads with shared molecular identifiers were discarded. CDR3 identification, clonotype clustering and error correction used MiTCR with a Q25 quality threshold and the strictest error-elimination algorithm. A nonparametric unseen species model with Euler transformation was used to estimate lower-bound total TCR beta diversity. TCRdb cleaned the public reads at Q25 with fastp, built clones with MiXCR and kept in-frame beta chains. For every CDR3 protein sequence, its rows merge into one entry that carries the most common genes and DNA. TCRdb's processing, not the study's, gives the V and J calls here. The sample contains about 1.8 million distinct CDR3 sequences, about 49% of them found a single time. The ten largest account for over 2% of the sample.

Sequences were obtained from blood. The chain is made from TRBV6-5 and TRBJ2-5; TRBD2 matches 14 bases in the middle. This TCR derives from a woman in her thirties or forties in good health. The DNA sequence is TGTGCCAGCAGACCCGGACTAGCGGGGGGACAAGAGACCCAGTACTTC. This is translated as CASRPGLAGGQETQYF.